The 5 T cell receptor beta chains given below trace back to one sample, sequenced in a study of T cell clonotyping in hematopoietic cell transplantation (dated by TCRdb to the early 2020s). The sample's time point, from its label and the paper: recipient sample about 28 days before transplant, after cytoreduction. The method behind the library was the immunoSEQ multiplex PCR assay. This is the immuneACCESS table as TCRdb keeps it, with only in-frame sequences that have V and J called. A part of the clones is gone; compared with another copy, unresolved V genes explain less than half, and the rest is unexplained. Here the sample has 50,000 or so clones; roughly four fifths occur a single time. The biggest ten clones account for 5.3% of the sample. This material consisted of peripheral blood mononuclear cells, taken before stem cell transplant. Receptor source: a man in his sixties with myelodysplastic syndrome. Some clones in this sample may be carry-over from other donors' samples.

The rearrangement links TRBV9 to TRBJ1-1; 9 bases fit TRBD1. The germline CDR1 and CDR2 sequences are SGDLS and YYNGEE. The CDR3 has 14 residues. Trimming cost V 4 bases and J 3 bases; bases outside gene matches: 4. CDR3 DNA sequence: TGTGCCAGCAGCCTCGGGACAGGGCACACTGAAGCTTTCTTT. This translates into CASSLGTGHTEAFF.

This rearrangement joins TRBV19 to TRBJ2-7; 11 bases fit TRBD2. The germline V gene encodes CDR1 LNHDA and CDR2 SQIVND (reference sequence). This CDR3 is 14 amino acids long. Trimming cost V 3 bases and J 3 bases; bases outside gene matches: 1. This CDR3 reads CASSITSGSYEQYF. The CDR3 DNA sequence: TGTGCCAGTAGTATTACTAGCGGGAGCTACGAGCAGTACTTC.

V is TRBV5-1 and J is TRBJ2-5; 11 positions agree with TRBD2. The V and J ends lost 3 bases and 4 bases, in that order; junction bases with no gene match: 5. Germline V gene data show CDR1 as SGHRS and CDR2 as YFSETQ. The CDR3 is made up of 15 amino acids. The CDR3 bases are TGCGCCAGCAGCTCGCTAGCGGGGGGCGGAGAGACCCAGTACTTC. It yields the protein CASSSLAGGGETQYF.

V gene TRBV27 combines with J gene TRBJ2-7, with TRBD1 as a possible D gene (5 bases). The germline V gene encodes CDR1 MNHEY and CDR2 SMNVEV (reference sequence). V was clipped by 4 bases and J by 1 base, with 8 bases between them. The CDR3 loop spans 13 amino acids. The CDR3 region has the DNA TGTGCCAGCAGTTCGACAGTATCCTACGAGCAGTACTTC. Its translation is CASSSTVSYEQYF.

The chain recombines TRBV29-1 with TRBJ1-4; the D gene is possibly TRBD1 (5 bases). The CDR3 extends over 14 amino acids. The germline CDR1 and CDR2 sequences are SQVTM and ANQGSEA. Trimming left V 5 bases short and J 7 bases short, with 17 bases between. The CDR3 reads CSVRPGTGGEKLFF. The DNA of the CDR3 is TGCAGCGTTAGACCGGGGACCGGGGGTGAAAAACTGTTTTTT.